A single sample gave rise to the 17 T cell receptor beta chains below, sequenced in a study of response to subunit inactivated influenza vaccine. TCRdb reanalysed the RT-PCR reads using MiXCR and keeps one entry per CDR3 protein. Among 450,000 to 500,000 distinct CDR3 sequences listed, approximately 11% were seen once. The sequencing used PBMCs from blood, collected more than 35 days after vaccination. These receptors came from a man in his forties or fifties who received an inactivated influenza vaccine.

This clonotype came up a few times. The CDR3 sequence: CASSYWTSGRAGAKNIQYF. CDR3 coding DNA: TGTGCCAGCAGTTACTGGACTAGCGGGAGGGCCGGGGCCAAAAACATTCAGTACTTC. J is TRBJ2-4 and V is TRBV6-5; 15 bases match TRBD2. Germline CDR1 reads MNHEY; CDR2 reads SVGAGI. The V gene end was trimmed by 1 base and the J gene end by 1 base; junction bases not matched to a gene: 5. This CDR3 region has 19 residues.

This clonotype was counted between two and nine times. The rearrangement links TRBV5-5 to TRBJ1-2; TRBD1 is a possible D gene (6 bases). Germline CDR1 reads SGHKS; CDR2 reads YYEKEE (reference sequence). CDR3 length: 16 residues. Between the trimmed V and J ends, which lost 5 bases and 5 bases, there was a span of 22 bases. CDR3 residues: CASSPGHRDILYGYTF. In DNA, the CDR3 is TGTGCCAGCAGTCCAGGCCACAGGGATATACTTTATGGCTACACCTTC.

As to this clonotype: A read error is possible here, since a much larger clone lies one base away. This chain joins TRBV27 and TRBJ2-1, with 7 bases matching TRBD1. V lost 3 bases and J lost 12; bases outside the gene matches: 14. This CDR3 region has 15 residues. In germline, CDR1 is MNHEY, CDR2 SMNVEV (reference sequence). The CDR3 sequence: CASSFSTGPWDGQFF. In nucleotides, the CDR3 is TGTGCCAGCAGTTTTTCGACAGGGCCCTGGGATGGGCAGTTCTTC.

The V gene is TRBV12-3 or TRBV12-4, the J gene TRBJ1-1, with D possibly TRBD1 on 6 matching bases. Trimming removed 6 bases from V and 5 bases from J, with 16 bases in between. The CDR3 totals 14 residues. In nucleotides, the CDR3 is TGTGCCAGCAGGTACACGGGGGCACAAACTGAAGCTTTCTTT. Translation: CASRYTGAQTEAFF.

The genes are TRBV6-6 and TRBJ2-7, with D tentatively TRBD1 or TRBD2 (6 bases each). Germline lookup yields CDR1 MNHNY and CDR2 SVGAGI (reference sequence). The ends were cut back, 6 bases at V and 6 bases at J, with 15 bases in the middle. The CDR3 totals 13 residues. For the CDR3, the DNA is TGTGCCAGCAGCCACAGGGAGGTGCGCGAGCAGTACTTC. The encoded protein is CASSHREVREQYF.

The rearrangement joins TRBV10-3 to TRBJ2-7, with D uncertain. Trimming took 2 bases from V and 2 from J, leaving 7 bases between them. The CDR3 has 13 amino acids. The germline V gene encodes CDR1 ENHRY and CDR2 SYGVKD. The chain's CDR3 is CAISERLTYEQYF. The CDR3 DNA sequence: TGTGCCATCAGTGAGCGGCTGACCTACGAGCAGTACTTC.

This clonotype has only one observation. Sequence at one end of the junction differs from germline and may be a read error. As DNA, the CDR3 is TGTGTCACCAGCAGCGCATCGGGCCTCGGCTACGAGCAGTACTTC. As protein: CVTSSASGLGYEQYF. This chain joins TRBV15 and TRBJ2-7; D is ambiguous. Germline loops: CDR1 LNHNV, CDR2 YYDKDF (reference sequence). The CDR3 spans 15 residues. The entire variable domain, with the rest obtained from reference TRBV15 and TRBJ2-7, is as follows: DAMVIQNPRYQVTQFGKPVTLSCSQTLNHNVMYWYQQKSSQAPKLLFHYYDKDFNNEADTPDNFQSRRPNTSFCFLDIRSPGLGDTAMYLCVTSSASGLGYEQYFGPGTRLTVT.

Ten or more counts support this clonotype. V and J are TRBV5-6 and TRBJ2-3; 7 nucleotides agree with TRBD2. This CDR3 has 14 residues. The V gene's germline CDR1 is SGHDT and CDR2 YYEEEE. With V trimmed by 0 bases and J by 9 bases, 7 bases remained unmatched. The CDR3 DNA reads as TGTGCCAGCAGCTTGGATACCGAGGGAGGGACGCAGTATTTT. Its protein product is CASSLDTEGGTQYF.

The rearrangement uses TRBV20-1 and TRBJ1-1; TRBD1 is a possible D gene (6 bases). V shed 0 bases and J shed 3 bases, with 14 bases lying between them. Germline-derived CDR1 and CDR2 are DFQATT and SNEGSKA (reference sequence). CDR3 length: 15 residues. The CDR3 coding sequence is TGCAGTGCTAGAGAAACGGGGAGGGGGTACACTGAAGCTTTCTTT. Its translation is CSARETGRGYTEAFF.

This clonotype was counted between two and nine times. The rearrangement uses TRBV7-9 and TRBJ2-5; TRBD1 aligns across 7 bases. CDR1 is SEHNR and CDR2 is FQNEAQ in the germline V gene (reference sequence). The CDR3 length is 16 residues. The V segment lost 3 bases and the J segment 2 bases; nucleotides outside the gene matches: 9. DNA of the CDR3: TGTGCCAGCAGCTTTCTACGACAGGGCAATCAAGAGACCCAGTACTTC. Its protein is CASSFLRQGNQETQYF. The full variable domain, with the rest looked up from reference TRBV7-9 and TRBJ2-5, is DTGVSQNPRHKITKRGQNVTFRCDPISEHNRLYWYRQTLGQGPEFLTYFQNEAQLEKSRLLSDRFSAERPKGSFSTLEIQRTEQGDSAMYLCASSFLRQGNQETQYFGPGTRLLVL.

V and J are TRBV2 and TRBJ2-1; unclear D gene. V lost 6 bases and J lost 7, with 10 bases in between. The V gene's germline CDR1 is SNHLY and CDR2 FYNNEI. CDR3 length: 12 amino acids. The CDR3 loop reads CASSPELNEQFF. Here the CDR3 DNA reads TGTGCCAGCAGCCCTGAATTGAATGAGCAGTTCTTC. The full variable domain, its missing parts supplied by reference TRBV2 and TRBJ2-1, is EPEVTQTPSHQVTQMGQEVILRCVPISNHLYFYWYRQILGQKVEFLVSFYNNEISEKSEIFDDQFSVERPDGSNFTLKIRSTKLEDSAMYFCASSPELNEQFFGPGTRLTVL.

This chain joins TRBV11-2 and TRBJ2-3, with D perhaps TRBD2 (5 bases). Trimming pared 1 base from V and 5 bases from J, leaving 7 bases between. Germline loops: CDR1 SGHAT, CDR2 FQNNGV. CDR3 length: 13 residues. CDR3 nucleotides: TGTGCCAGCAGCTTAGGAGAGGGAGATACGCAGTATTTT. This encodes CASSLGEGDTQYF.

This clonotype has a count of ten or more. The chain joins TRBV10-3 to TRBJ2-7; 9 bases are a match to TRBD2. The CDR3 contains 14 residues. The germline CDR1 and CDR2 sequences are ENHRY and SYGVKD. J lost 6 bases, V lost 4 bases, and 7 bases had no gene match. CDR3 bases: TGTGCCATCAGTGGGAGCGGGAGGTTAGGCGAGCAGTACTTC. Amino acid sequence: CAISGSGRLGEQYF.

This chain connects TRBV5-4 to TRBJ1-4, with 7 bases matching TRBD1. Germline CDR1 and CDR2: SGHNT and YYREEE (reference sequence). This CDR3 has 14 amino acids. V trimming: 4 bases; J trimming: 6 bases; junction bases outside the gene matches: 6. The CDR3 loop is CASSRTGFDEKLFF. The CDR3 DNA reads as TGTGCCAGCAGCCGGACAGGATTTGATGAAAAACTGTTTTTT.

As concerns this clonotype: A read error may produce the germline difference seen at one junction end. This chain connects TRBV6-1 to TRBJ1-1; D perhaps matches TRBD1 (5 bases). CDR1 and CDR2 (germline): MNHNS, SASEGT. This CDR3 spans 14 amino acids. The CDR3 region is CASSEARDGRSTVF. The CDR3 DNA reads TGTGCCAGCAGTGAAGCTCGGGACGGACGTTCTACGGTCTTT.

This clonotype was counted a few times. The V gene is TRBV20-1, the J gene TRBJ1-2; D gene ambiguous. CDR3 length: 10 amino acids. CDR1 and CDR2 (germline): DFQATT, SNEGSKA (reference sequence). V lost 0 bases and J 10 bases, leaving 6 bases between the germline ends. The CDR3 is CSARERSYTF. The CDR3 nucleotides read TGCAGTGCTAGAGAGAGATCCTACACCTTC.

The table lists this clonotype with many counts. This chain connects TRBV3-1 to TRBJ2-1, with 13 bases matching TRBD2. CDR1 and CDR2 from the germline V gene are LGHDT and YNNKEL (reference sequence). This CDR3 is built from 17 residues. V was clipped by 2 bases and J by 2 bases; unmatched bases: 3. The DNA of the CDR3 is TGTGCCAGCAGCCAATCCGGACTAGCGGGGGCCTACAATGAGCAGTTCTTC. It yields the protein CASSQSGLAGAYNEQFF.